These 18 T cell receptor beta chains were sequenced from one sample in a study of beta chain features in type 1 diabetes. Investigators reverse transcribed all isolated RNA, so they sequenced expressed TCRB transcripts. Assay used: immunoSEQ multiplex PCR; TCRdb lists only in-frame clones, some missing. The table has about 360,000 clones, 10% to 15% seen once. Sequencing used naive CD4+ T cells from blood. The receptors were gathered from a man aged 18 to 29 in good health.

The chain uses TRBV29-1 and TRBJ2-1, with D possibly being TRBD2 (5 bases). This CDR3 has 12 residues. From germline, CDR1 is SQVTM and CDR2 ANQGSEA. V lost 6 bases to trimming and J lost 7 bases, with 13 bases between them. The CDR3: CSVTLLGNEQFF. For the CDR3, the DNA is TGCAGCGTCACCCTACTAGGAAATGAGCAGTTCTTC.

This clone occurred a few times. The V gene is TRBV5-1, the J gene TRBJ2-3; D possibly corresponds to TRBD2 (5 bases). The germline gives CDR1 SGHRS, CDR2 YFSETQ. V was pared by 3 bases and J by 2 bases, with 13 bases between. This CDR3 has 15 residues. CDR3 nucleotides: TGCGCCAGCAGCTCAACAGCGGAATTCACAGATACGCAGTATTTT. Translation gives CASSSTAEFTDTQYF.

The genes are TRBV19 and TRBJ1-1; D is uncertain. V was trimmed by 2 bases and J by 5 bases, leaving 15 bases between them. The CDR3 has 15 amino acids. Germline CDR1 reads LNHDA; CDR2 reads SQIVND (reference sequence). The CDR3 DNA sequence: TGTGCCAGTAGTATACGCTCCTCAGGTGGGACTGAAGCTTTCTTT. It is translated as CASSIRSSGGTEAFF.

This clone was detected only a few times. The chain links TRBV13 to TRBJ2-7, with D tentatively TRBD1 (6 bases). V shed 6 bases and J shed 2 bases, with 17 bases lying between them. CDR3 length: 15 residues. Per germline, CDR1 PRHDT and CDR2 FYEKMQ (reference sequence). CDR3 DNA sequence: TGTGCCAGCAGAAGTCACAGGGATGAGACCTACGAGCAGTACTTC. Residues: CASRSHRDETYEQYF.

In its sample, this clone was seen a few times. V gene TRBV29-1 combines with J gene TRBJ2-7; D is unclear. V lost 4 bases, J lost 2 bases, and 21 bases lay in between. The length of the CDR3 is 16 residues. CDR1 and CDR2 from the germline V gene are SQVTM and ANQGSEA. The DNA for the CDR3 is TGCAGCGTTGTTTTCCTCGGCAGGCCCACCCCCTACGAGCAGTACTTC. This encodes CSVVFLGRPTPYEQYF.

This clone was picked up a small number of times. In DNA, the CDR3 is TGTGCCAGCAGCTTAGACAGCTTACATTACTATGGCTACACCTTC. Translation: CASSLDSLHYYGYTF. The gene calls are TRBV7-9 and TRBJ1-2; D gene uncertain. Trimming took off 1 base at V and 3 bases at J, with 12 bases between the two ends. The CDR3 consists of 15 residues. Per germline, CDR1 SEHNR and CDR2 FQNEAQ (reference sequence).

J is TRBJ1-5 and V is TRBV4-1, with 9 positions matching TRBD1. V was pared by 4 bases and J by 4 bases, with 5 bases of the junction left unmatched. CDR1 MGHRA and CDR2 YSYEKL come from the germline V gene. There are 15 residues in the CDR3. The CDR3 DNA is TGCGCCAGCAGCCTTTGGGACAGGGCTAATCAGCCCCAGCATTTT. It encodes CASSLWDRANQPQHF.

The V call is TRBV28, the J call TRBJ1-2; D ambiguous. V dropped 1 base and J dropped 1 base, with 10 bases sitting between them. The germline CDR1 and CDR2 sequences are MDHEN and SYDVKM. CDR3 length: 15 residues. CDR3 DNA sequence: TGTGCCAGCAGTTTATCCGACATATTTAACTATGGCTACACCTTC. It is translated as CASSLSDIFNYGYTF.

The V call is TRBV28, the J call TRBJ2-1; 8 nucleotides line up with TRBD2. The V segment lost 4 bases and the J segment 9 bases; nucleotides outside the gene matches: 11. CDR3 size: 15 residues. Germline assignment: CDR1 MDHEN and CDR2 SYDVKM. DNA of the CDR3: TGTGCCAGCAGTTCTCCGGGACTAGGTCTTGCTGAGCAGTTCTTC. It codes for CASSSPGLGLAEQFF. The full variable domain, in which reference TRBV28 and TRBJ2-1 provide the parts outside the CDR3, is DVKVTQSSRYLVKRTGEKVFLECVQDMDHENMFWYRQDPGLGLRLIYFSYDVKMKEKGDIPEGYSVSREKKERFSLILESASTNQTSMYLCASSSPGLGLAEQFFGPGTRLTVL.

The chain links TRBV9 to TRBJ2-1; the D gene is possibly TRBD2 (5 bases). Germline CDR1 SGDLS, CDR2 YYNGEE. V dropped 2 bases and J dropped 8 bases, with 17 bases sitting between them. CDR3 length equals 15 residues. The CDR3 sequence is CASSVTRGLIDEQFF. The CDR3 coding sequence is TGTGCCAGCAGCGTCACTAGAGGCCTGATTGATGAGCAGTTCTTC.

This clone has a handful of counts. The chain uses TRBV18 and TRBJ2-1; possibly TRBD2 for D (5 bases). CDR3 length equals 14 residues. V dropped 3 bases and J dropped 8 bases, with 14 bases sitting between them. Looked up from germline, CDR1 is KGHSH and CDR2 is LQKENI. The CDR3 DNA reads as TGTGCCAGCTCACCTCCTCGGGGTATCCATGAGCAGTTCTTC. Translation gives CASSPPRGIHEQFF.

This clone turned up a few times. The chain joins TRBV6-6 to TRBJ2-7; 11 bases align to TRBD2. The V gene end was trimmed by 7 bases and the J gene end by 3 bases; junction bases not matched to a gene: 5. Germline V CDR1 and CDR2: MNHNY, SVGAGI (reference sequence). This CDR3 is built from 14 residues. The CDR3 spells CASNPTSGVYEQYF. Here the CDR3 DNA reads TGTGCCAGCAACCCGACTAGCGGGGTCTACGAGCAGTACTTC.

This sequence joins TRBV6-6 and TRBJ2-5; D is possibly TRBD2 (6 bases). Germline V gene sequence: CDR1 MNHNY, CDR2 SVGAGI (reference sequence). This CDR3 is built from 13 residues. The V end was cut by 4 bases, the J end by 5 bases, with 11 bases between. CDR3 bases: TGTGCCAGCAGTTTATTTGGGGGGGAGACCCAGTACTTC. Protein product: CASSLFGGETQYF.

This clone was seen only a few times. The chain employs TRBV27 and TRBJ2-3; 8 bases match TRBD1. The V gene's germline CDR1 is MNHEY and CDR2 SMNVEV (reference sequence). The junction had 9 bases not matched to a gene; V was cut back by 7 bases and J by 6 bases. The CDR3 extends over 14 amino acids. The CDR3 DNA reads TGTGCCAGCAAACGGGACAGGCAATCCGATACGCAGTATTTT. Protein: CASKRDRQSDTQYF.

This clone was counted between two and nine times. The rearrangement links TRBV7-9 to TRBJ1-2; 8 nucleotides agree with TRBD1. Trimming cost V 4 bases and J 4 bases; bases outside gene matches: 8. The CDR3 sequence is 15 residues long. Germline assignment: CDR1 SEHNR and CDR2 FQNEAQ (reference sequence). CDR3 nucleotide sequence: TGTGCCAGCAGCTCGGACAGGGTCGGATTCTATGGCTACACCTTC. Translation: CASSSDRVGFYGYTF.

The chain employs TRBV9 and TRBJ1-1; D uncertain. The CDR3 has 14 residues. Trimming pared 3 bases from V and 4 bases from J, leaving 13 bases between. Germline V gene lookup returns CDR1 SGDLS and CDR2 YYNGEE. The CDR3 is CASSAQVWSTEAFF. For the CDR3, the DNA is TGTGCCAGCAGCGCCCAGGTTTGGTCCACTGAAGCTTTCTTT.

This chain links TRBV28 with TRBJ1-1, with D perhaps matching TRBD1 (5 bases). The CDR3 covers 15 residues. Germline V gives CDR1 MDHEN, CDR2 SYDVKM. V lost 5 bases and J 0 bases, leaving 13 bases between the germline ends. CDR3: CASSGAQDMNTEAFF. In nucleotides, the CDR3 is TGTGCCAGCAGTGGGGCCCAGGACATGAACACTGAAGCTTTCTTT.

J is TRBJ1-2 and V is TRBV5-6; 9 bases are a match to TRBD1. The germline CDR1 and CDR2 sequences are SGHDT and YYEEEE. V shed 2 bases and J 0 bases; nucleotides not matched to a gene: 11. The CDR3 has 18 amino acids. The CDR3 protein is CASSFIFGTGISNYGYTF. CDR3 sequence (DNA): TGTGCCAGCAGCTTTATTTTCGGGACAGGGATATCTAACTATGGCTACACCTTC.